This TCR beta chain is drawn from a study of shared clonotypes between healthy human individuals. Whole-study context: Per-donor plates numbered three CD4 naive, three CD4 memory, two CD8 naive and one CD8 memory.

Deletions cut 0 bases from V and 3 bases from J, with 16 bases between. The germline V gene has CDR1 LGHNA and CDR2 YSLEER. The CDR3 covers 17 residues. Notes on the study in general: Several donors showed sharing of about 4.6% of naive CD4 clonotypes. Researchers sampled blood only, noting tissue repertoires likely differ.

Of note for this clone: No antigen is known for it.

The table came from immunoSEQ multiplex PCR; TCRdb's copy has only in-frame clones and leaves some out. The sample lists about 2.2 million clones; approximately 92% were seen once. Naive CD8 populations comprised CD45RO-negative cells positively selected for CCR7, excluding terminally differentiated effector memory CD45RA+ cells. Donors comprised healthy HIV-negative adults lacking recent acute infections or vaccinations. Sample: naive CD8+ T cells from PBMCs. The chain carries TRBV4-3 and TRBJ2-3; D not certain. This clonotype was obtained from a man between 18 and 35 years old in good health. Some clones in this sample may be carry-over from other donors' samples. The CDR3 nucleotides read TGCGCCAGCAGCCAAGAAGTTATGGTCTATTTGACAGATACGCAGTATTTT. Amino acids: CASSQEVMVYLTDTQYF.